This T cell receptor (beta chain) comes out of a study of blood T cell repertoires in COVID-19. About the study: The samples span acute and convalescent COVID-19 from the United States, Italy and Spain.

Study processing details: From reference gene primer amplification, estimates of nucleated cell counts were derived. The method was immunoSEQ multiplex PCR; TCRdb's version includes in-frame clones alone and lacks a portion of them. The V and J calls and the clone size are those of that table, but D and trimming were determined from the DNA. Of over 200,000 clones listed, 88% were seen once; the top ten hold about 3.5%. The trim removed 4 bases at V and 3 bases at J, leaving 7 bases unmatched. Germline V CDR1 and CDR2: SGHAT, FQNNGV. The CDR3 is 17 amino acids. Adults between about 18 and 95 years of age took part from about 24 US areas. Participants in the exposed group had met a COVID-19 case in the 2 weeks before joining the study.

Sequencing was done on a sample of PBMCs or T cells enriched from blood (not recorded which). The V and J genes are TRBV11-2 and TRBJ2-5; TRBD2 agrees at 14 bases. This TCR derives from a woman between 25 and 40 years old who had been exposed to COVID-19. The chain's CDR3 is CASSSMTSGRVKETQYF. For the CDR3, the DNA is TGTGCCAGCAGCTCAATGACTAGCGGGAGGGTGAAAGAGACCCAGTACTTC.